The clone carrying this TCR beta chain showed up just once. The data belong to a study of blood T cell repertoires in COVID-19. Study in general: The samples span acute and convalescent COVID-19 from the United States, Italy and Spain. From T cells, B-cell-depleted T cells, or PBMCs came the material, which was cDNA or gDNA.

The table came from immunoSEQ multiplex PCR; TCRdb's copy has only in-frame clones and leaves some out. The sample lists over 200,000 clones, roughly 80% seen once, with roughly 5% in the top ten. Sequenced input: peripheral blood. The sequence was collected from a human donor in a cohort sampled during active COVID-19.

The CDR3 coding sequence is TGTGCCAGCAGTTACGTAGCAGGGGGATCTGGGGCCAACGTCCTGACTTTC. As protein: CASSYVAGGSGANVLTF. This chain connects TRBV6-2 or TRBV6-3 to TRBJ2-6; the match to TRBD1 covers 7 bases. The CDR3 length is 17 residues. The junction had 5 bases not matched to a gene; V was cut back by 2 bases and J by 1 base. Germline V lookup: CDR1 MNHEY, CDR2 SVGEGT.